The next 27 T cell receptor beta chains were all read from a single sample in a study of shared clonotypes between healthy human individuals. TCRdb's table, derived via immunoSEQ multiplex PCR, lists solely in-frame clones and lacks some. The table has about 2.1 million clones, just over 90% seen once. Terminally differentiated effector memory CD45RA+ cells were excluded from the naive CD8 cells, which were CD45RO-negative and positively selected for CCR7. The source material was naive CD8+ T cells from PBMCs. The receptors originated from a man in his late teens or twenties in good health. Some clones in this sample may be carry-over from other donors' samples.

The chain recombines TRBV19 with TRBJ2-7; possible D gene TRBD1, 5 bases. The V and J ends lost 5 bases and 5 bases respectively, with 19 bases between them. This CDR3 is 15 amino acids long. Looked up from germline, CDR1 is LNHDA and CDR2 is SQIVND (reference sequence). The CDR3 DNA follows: TGTGCCAGTAGTCCCTCCGGTACAGGTATCCACGAGCAGTACTTC. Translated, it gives CASSPSGTGIHEQYF.

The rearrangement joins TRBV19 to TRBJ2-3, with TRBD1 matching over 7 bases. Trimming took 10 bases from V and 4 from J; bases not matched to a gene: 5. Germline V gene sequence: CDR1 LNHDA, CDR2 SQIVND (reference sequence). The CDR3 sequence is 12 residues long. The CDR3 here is CATRQGADTQYF. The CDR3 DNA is TGTGCCACTAGACAGGGCGCAGATACGCAGTATTTT.

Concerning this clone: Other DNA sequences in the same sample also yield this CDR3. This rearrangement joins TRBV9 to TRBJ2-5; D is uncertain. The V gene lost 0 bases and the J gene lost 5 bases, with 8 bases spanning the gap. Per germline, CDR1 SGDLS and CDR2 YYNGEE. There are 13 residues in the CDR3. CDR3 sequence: CASSVGVGETQYF. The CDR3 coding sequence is TGTGCCAGCAGCGTAGGAGTGGGGGAGACCCAGTACTTC. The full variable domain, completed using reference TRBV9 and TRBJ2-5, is DSGVTQTPKHLITATGQRVTLRCSPRSGDLSVYWYQQSLDQGLQFLIQYYNGEERAKGNILERFSAQQFPDLHSELNLSSLELGDSALYFCASSVGVGETQYFGPGTRLLVL.

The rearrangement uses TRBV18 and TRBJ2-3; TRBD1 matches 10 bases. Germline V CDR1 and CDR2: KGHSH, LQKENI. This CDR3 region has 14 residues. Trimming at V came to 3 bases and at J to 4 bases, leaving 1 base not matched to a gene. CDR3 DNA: TGTGCCAGCTCACCCGACAGGGGGCCAGATACGCAGTATTTT. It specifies CASSPDRGPDTQYF. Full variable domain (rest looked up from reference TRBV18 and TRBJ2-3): NAGVMQNPRHLVRRRGQEARLRCSPMKGHSHVYWYRQLPEEGLKFMVYLQKENIIDESGMPKERFSAEFPKEGPSILRIQQVVRGDSAAYFCASSPDRGPDTQYFGPGTRLTVL.

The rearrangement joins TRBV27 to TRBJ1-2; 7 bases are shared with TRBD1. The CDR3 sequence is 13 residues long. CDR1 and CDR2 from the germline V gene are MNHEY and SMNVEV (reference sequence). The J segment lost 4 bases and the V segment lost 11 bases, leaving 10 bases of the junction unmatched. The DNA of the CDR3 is TGTGCCGGGACAGAGTTTAGATTCTATGGCTACACCTTC. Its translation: CAGTEFRFYGYTF.

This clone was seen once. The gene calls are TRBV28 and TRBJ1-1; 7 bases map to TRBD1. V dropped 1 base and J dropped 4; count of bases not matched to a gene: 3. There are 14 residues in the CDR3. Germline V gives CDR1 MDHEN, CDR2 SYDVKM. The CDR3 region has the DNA TGTGCCAGCAGTTTATCGAACAGGGGCACTGAAGCTTTCTTT. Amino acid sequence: CASSLSNRGTEAFF.

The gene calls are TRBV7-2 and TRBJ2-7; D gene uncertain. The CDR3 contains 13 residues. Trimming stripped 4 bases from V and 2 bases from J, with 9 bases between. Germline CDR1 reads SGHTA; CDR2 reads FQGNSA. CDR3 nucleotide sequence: TGTGCCAGCAGCTCCCCTCCGCCCTACGAGCAGTACTTC. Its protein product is CASSSPPPYEQYF.

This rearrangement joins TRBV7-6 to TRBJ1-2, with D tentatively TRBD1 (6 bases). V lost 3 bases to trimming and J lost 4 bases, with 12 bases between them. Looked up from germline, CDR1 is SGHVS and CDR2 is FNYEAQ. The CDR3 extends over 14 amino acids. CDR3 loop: CASSFGQGGYGYTF. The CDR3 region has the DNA TGTGCCAGCAGCTTCGGCCAAGGGGGCTATGGCTACACCTTC.

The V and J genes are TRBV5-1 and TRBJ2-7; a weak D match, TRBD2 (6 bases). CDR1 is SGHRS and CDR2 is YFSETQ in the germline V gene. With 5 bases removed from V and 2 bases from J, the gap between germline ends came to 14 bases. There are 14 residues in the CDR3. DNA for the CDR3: TGCGCCAGCAGTCCTGCGGGGTCCCCCTACGAGCAGTACTTC. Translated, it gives CASSPAGSPYEQYF.

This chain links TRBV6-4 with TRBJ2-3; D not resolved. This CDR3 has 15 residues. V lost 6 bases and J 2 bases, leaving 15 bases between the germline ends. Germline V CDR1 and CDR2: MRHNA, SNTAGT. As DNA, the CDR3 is TGTGCCAGCAGCCCCCGGGCCCTCCTCACAGATACGCAGTATTTT. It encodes CASSPRALLTDTQYF.

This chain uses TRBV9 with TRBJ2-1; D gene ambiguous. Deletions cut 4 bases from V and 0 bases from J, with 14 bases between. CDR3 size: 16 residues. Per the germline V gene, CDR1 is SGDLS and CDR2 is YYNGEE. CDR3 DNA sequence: TGTGCCAGCAGCCGATCGGGTAAGAGCTCCTACAATGAGCAGTTCTTC. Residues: CASSRSGKSSYNEQFF.

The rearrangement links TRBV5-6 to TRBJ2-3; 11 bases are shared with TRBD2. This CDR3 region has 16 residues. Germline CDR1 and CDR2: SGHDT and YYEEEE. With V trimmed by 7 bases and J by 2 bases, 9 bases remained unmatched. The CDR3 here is CASGLAGGPPTDTQYF. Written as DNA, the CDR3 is TGTGCCAGCGGGCTAGCGGGAGGACCACCCACAGATACGCAGTATTTT.

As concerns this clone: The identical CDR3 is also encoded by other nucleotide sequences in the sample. DNA of the CDR3: TGTGCCAGTAGTATCCGCGGGGAGACCCAGTACTTC. This codes for CASSIRGETQYF. The genes are TRBV19 and TRBJ2-5; maybe TRBD2 (5 bases). The CDR3 is 12 residues long. Trimming cost V 3 bases and J 5 bases, with 7 bases left between them. Germline assignment: CDR1 LNHDA and CDR2 SQIVND (reference sequence).

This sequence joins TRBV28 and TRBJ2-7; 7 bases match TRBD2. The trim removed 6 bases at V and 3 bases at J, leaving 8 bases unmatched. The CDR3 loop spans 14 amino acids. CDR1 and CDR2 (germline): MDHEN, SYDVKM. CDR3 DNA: TGTGCCAGCAGCTTTCGGGACTATCTCTACGAGCAGTACTTC. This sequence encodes CASSFRDYLYEQYF.

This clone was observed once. The CDR3 spells CSVPLGSGYEQYF. The CDR3 nucleotides read TGCAGCGTTCCCTTGGGTAGCGGATACGAGCAGTACTTC. The chain carries TRBV29-1 and TRBJ2-5; D might be TRBD2 (6 bases). The DNA end lines up better with TRBJ2-7; the J call may be wrong. The CDR3 covers 13 residues. The V gene's germline CDR1 is SQVTM and CDR2 ANQGSEA.

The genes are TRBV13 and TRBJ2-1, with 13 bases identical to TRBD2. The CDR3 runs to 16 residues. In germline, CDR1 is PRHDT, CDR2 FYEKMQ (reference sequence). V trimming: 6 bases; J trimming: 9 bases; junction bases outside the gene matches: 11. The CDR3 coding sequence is TGTGCCAGCAGTCCTCGTGGAACTAGCGGGAGGGGTGAGCAGTTCTTC. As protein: CASSPRGTSGRGEQFF.

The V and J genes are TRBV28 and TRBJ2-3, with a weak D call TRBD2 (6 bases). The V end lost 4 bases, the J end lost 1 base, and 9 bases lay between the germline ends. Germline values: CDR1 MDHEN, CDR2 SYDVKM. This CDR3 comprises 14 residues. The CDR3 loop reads CASSYRGGTDTQYF. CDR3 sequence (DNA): TGTGCCAGCAGTTACCGCGGGGGCACAGATACGCAGTATTTT.

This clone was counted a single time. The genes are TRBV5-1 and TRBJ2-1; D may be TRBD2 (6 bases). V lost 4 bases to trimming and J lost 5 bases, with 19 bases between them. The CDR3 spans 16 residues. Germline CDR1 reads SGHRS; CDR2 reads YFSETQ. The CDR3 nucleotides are TGCGCCAGCAGCCCCGCCGGGACTGGGAGCCACAATGAGCAGTTCTTC. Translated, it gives CASSPAGTGSHNEQFF.

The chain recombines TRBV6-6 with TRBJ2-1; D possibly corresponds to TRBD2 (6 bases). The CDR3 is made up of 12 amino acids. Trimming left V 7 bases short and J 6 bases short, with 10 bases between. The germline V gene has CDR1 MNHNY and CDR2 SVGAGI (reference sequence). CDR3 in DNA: TGTGCCAGCACAGGAGGGGCCAATGAGCAGTTCTTC. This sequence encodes CASTGGANEQFF.

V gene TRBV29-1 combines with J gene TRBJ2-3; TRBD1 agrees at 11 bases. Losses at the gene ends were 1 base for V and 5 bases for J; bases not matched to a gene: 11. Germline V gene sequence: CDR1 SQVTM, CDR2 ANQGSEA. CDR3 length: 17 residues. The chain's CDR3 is CSVEVPPDRGRVDTQYF. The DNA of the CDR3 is TGCAGCGTTGAAGTCCCCCCGGACAGGGGGCGGGTAGATACGCAGTATTTT.

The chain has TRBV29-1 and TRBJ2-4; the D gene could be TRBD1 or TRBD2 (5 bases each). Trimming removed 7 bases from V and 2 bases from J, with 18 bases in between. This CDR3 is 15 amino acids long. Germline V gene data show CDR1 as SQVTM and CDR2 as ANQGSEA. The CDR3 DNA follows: TGCAGCGCACCCGGGACCGCGGGCACCAAAAACATTCAGTACTTC. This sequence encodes CSAPGTAGTKNIQYF.

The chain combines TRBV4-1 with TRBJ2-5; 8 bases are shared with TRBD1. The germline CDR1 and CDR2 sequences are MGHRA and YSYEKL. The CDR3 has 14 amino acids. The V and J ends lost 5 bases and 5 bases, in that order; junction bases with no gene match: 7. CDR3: CASSNRQGRETQYF. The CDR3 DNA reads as TGCGCCAGCAGCAACCGACAGGGGAGGGAGACCCAGTACTTC.

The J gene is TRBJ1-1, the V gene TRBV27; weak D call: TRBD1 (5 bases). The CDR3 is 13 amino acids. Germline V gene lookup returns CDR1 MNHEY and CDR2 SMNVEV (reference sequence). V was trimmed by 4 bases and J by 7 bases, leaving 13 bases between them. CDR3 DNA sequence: TGTGCCAGCAGTTGGGGACTGCTGGGTGAAGCTTTCTTT. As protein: CASSWGLLGEAFF.

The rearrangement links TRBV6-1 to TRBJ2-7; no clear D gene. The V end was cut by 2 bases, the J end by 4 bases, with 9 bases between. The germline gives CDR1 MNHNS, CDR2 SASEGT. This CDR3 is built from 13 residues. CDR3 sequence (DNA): TGTGCCAGCAGTGAACCTCCTGAGTACGAGCAGTACTTC. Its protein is CASSEPPEYEQYF.

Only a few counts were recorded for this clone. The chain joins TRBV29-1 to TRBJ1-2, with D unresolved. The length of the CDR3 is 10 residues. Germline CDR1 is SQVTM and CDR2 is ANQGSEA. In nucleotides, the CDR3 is TGCGCCTCCGGTGGAGGGGGCTACACCTTC. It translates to CASGGGGYTF.

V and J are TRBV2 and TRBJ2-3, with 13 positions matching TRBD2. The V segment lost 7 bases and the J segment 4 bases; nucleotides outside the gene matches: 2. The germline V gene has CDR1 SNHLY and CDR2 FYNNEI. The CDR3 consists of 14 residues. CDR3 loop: CASKGLAGSDTQYF. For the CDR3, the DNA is TGTGCCAGCAAGGGACTAGCGGGATCAGATACGCAGTATTTT. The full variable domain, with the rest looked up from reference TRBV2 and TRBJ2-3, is EPEVTQTPSHQVTQMGQEVILRCVPISNHLYFYWYRQILGQKVEFLVSFYNNEISEKSEIFDDQFSVERPDGSNFTLKIRSTKLEDSAMYFCASKGLAGSDTQYFGPGTRLTVL.

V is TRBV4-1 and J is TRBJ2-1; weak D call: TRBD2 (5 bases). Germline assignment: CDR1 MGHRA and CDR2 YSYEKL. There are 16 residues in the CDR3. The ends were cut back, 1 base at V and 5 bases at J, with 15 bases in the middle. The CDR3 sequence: CASSQVTISEDNEQFF. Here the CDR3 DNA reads TGCGCCAGCAGCCAAGTGACTATAAGCGAGGACAATGAGCAGTTCTTC.